These 30 T cell receptor beta chains were all obtained from the same sample, sequenced in a study of control samples from healthy donors and cancer patients. Clones were read by immunoSEQ multiplex PCR, and TCRdb kept only the in-frame ones, dropping some. The sample yields around 140,000 clones, around nine tenths seen once. The material sequenced was PBMCs. The receptors were gathered from a man aged 50 to 60 with head and neck cancer.

About this clone: Other DNA sequences within the sample encode an identical CDR3. The genes are TRBV19 and TRBJ1-5; 7 positions agree with TRBD1. This CDR3 comprises 13 residues. V gave up 2 bases and J gave up 5 bases; unmatched junction bases: 0. Germline V CDR1 and CDR2: LNHDA, SQIVND (reference sequence). The DNA for the CDR3 is TGTGCCAGTAGTATAACAGGGGATCAGCCCCAGCATTTT. Translated: CASSITGDQPQHF. Based on the CDR3 plus reference TRBV19 and TRBJ1-5, the full variable domain is DGGITQSPKYLFRKEGQNVTLSCEQNLNHDAMYWYRQDPGQGLRLIYYSQIVNDFQKGDIAEGYSVSREKKESFPLTVTSAQKNPTAFYLCASSITGDQPQHFGDGTRLSIL.

Note on this clone: Additional DNA sequences in this sample encode the identical CDR3. The rearrangement uses TRBV27 and TRBJ2-1; D gene unclear. Germline assignment: CDR1 MNHEY and CDR2 SMNVEV (reference sequence). The germline V and J ends were trimmed by 4 bases and 8 bases, with 9 bases remaining between them. There are 12 residues in the CDR3. CDR3 DNA: TGTGCCAGCAGTTCCCCCCCGGATGAGCAGTTCTTC. Its translation: CASSSPPDEQFF.

The gene calls are TRBV3-1 (or the pseudogene TRBV3-2) and TRBJ2-1, with D possibly TRBD2 on 7 matching bases. The V gene's germline CDR1 is LGHDT and CDR2 YNNKEL (reference sequence). This CDR3 is built from 17 residues. V was shortened by 3 bases and J by 4 bases, with 19 bases between the two germline ends. In nucleotides, the CDR3 is TGTGCCAGCAGCCAGGAACGCGGGGGCTGGGGTTACAATGAGCAGTTCTTC. This gives the protein CASSQERGGWGYNEQFF.

For the CDR3, the DNA is TGTGCCAGCAACGGACAGGGGGCCGGGGAGCTGTTTTTT. This encodes CASNGQGAGELFF. V is TRBV5-5 and J is TRBJ2-2; 10 bases agree with TRBD1. Germline assignment: CDR1 SGHKS and CDR2 YYEKEE (reference sequence). The CDR3 is 13 residues long. J lost 6 bases, V lost 6 bases, and 2 bases had no gene match.

This chain links TRBV9 with TRBJ1-1; D ambiguous. The CDR3 spans 13 residues. Germline assignment: CDR1 SGDLS and CDR2 YYNGEE. The ends were cut back, 0 bases at V and 3 bases at J, with 6 bases in the middle. CDR3 in amino acids: CASSVVADTEAFF. For the CDR3, the DNA is TGTGCCAGCAGCGTAGTGGCAGACACTGAAGCTTTCTTT.

The CDR3 nucleotides read TGTGCCAGCAGTTCTTTACTGACAGGGGGGGCATATAGCAATCAGCCCCAGCATTTT. Its translation: CASSSLLTGGAYSNQPQHF. The J gene is TRBJ1-5, the V gene TRBV28, with TRBD1 matching 9 bases. Losses at the gene ends were 4 bases for V and 0 bases for J; bases not matched to a gene: 13. The CDR3 runs 19 residues. The V gene's germline CDR1 is MDHEN and CDR2 SYDVKM.

V gene TRBV6-2 or TRBV6-3 combines with J gene TRBJ2-5; possible D gene TRBD2, 6 bases. CDR3 length: 12 amino acids. V lost 6 bases, J lost 9 bases, and 14 bases lay in between. CDR1 is MNHEY, CDR2 SVGEGT, per germline. The CDR3 bases are TGTGCCAGCAGCTCCCGACCGGGGGCCCAGTACTTC. This sequence encodes CASSSRPGAQYF.

This chain joins TRBV28 and TRBJ2-1; 8 bases are a match to TRBD2. The V gene's germline CDR1 is MDHEN and CDR2 SYDVKM. Losses at the gene ends were 6 bases for V and 3 bases for J; bases not matched to a gene: 7. CDR3 length: 15 amino acids. The CDR3 DNA follows: TGTGCCAGCAGCCTTTATAGCGGGATCTACAATGAGCAGTTCTTC. Translated: CASSLYSGIYNEQFF. The whole variable domain, remainder taken from reference TRBV28 and TRBJ2-1, is DVKVTQSSRYLVKRTGEKVFLECVQDMDHENMFWYRQDPGLGLRLIYFSYDVKMKEKGDIPEGYSVSREKKERFSLILESASTNQTSMYLCASSLYSGIYNEQFFGPGTRLTVL.

The rearrangement links TRBV10-1 to TRBJ2-2, with D possibly being TRBD1 (6 bases). V was cut by 10 bases and J by 6 bases, with 15 bases left in between. This CDR3 spans 13 amino acids. Germline CDR1 and CDR2: WNHNN and SYGVQD (reference sequence). The CDR3 region is CATRTGLAGELFF. DNA of the CDR3: TGCGCCACCCGAACAGGGTTGGCCGGGGAGCTGTTTTTT.

This sequence joins TRBV19 and TRBJ1-2; TRBD1 matches 10 bases. With V trimmed by 4 bases and J by 4 bases, 6 bases remained unmatched. CDR3 length: 15 residues. CDR1 is LNHDA and CDR2 is SQIVND in the germline V gene (reference sequence). The CDR3, as DNA: TGTGCCAGTAGTAACCGGGACAGGGGCGTCTATGGCTACACCTTC. Residues: CASSNRDRGVYGYTF.

Details on this clone: This sample includes further DNA sequences coding for the same CDR3. The chain has TRBV10-3 and TRBJ1-5, with D unclear. CDR3 length: 12 amino acids. The V end lost 6 bases, the J end lost 5 bases, and 8 bases lay between the germline ends. Germline V gene sequence: CDR1 ENHRY, CDR2 SYGVKD. CDR3: CAISSSDQPQHF. In DNA, the CDR3 is TGTGCCATCAGCTCCAGTGATCAGCCCCAGCATTTT.

The V gene is TRBV6-6, the J gene TRBJ1-5; 9 bases map to TRBD1. The germline V gene encodes CDR1 MNHNY and CDR2 SVGAGI (reference sequence). There are 15 residues in the CDR3. V shed 5 bases and J 5 bases; nucleotides not matched to a gene: 7. CDR3 sequence reads: CASSHPQGADQPQHF. CDR3 sequence (DNA): TGTGCCAGCAGTCACCCACAGGGGGCGGATCAGCCCCAGCATTTT.

The chain employs TRBV11-3 and TRBJ2-1, with TRBD1 matching over 8 bases. The CDR3 extends over 17 amino acids. Trimming took 4 bases from V and 3 from J; bases not matched to a gene: 11. The germline gives CDR1 SGHNT, CDR2 YENEEA. CDR3 sequence: CASSSTFGGQVYNEQFF. DNA of the CDR3: TGTGCCAGCAGCTCCACCTTCGGGGGACAGGTCTACAATGAGCAGTTCTTC.

The J gene is TRBJ2-2, the V gene TRBV7-9, with 13 bases fitting TRBD2. Germline CDR1 SEHNR, CDR2 FQNEAQ (reference sequence). The CDR3 has 18 amino acids. Unmatched junction bases numbered 10, after V lost 5 bases and J lost 4 bases. CDR3 sequence (DNA): TGTGCCAGCAGCCTCTCCCTTGGACTAGCGGGAGTCACCGGGGAGCTGTTTTTT. As protein: CASSLSLGLAGVTGELFF. Full variable domain (rest looked up from reference TRBV7-9 and TRBJ2-2): DTGVSQNPRHKITKRGQNVTFRCDPISEHNRLYWYRQTLGQGPEFLTYFQNEAQLEKSRLLSDRFSAERPKGSFSTLEIQRTEQGDSAMYLCASSLSLGLAGVTGELFFGEGSRLTVL.

The chain combines TRBV29-1 with TRBJ2-1; D is undetermined. Trimming shortened V by 6 bases and J by 4 bases, and 13 bases separated the two germline ends. The CDR3 runs 13 residues. Per the germline V gene, CDR1 is SQVTM and CDR2 is ANQGSEA. CDR3 region: CSVRGRQYNEQFF. In DNA, the CDR3 is TGCAGCGTCCGAGGTCGGCAGTACAATGAGCAGTTCTTC.

The J gene is TRBJ2-7, the V gene TRBV14; TRBD1 agrees at 7 bases. Germline assignment: CDR1 SGHDN and CDR2 FVKESK. V was clipped by 1 base and J by 12 bases; unmatched bases: 9. This CDR3 has 13 residues. The CDR3 region has the DNA TGTGCCAGCAGCCAAGTACGGCTCGGGACAGTGTACTTC. It codes for CASSQVRLGTVYF.

The rearrangement uses TRBV6-5 and TRBJ2-1; 11 bases line up with TRBD2. This CDR3 has 14 residues. The V gene end was trimmed by 7 bases and the J gene end by 10 bases; junction bases not matched to a gene: 9. Germline CDR1 is MNHEY and CDR2 is SVGAGI. The CDR3: CASTYSGRGGEQFF. In DNA, the CDR3 is TGTGCCAGCACGTATAGCGGGAGGGGGGGGGAGCAGTTCTTC.

The rearrangement links TRBV5-4 to TRBJ1-1; perhaps TRBD1 as D (5 bases). In germline, CDR1 is SGHNT, CDR2 YYREEE (reference sequence). The CDR3 is 13 amino acids. V was trimmed by 3 bases and J by 10 bases, leaving 16 bases between them. The CDR3 protein is CASSYRGTQRAFF. Here the CDR3 DNA reads TGTGCCAGCAGCTACCGGGGCACCCAAAGAGCTTTCTTT.

The gene calls are TRBV6-5 and TRBJ2-7; 14 bases map to TRBD2. Germline CDR1 reads MNHEY; CDR2 reads SVGAGI. V shed 8 bases and J 10 bases; nucleotides not matched to a gene: 4. The CDR3 spans 12 residues. CDR3 in DNA: TGTGCCAGCCAGGGGACTAGCGGGAGTCAGTACTTC. As protein: CASQGTSGSQYF.

The chain has TRBV2 and TRBJ1-2; possible D gene TRBD1, 5 bases. Per the germline V gene, CDR1 is SNHLY and CDR2 is FYNNEI. CDR3 size: 13 residues. V was shortened by 4 bases and J by 5 bases, with 11 bases between the two germline ends. The CDR3 coding sequence is TGTGCCAGCAGTGTTCGGGGGGATTATGGCTACACCTTC. The encoded protein is CASSVRGDYGYTF.

The chain links TRBV25-1 to TRBJ2-7; D gene uncertain. The CDR3 sequence is 12 residues long. The germline gives CDR1 MGHDK, CDR2 SYGVNS. Trimming shortened V by 3 bases and J by 2 bases, and 5 bases separated the two germline ends. The CDR3 region has the DNA TGTGCCAGCAGTGAGGGAACCTACGAGCAGTACTTC. The encoded protein is CASSEGTYEQYF.

V gene TRBV5-1 combines with J gene TRBJ1-1; D unclear. Trimming stripped 0 bases from V and 1 base from J, with 7 bases between. The CDR3 contains 14 residues. CDR1 and CDR2 from the germline V gene are SGHRS and YFSETQ. CDR3 sequence: CASSLDPTNTEAFF. The CDR3 region has the DNA TGCGCCAGCAGCTTGGACCCCACGAACACTGAAGCTTTCTTT.

The genes are TRBV10-3 and TRBJ2-7; 7 bases agree with TRBD2. Germline trimming cut 3 bases from V and 2 bases from J; bases unmatched to any gene: 19. CDR3 length: 19 residues. Germline V lookup: CDR1 ENHRY, CDR2 SYGVKD. CDR3 loop: CAISEPGEGRGSGTYEQYF. Written as DNA, the CDR3 is TGTGCCATCAGTGAACCCGGGGAGGGGCGGGGTTCGGGAACCTACGAGCAGTACTTC.

The chain joins TRBV5-4 to TRBJ2-7; TRBD1 matches 10 bases. CDR1 and CDR2 from the germline V gene are SGHNT and YYREEE (reference sequence). The CDR3 covers 15 residues. V shed 4 bases, J shed 0 bases, and the junction held 4 bases outside the gene matches. CDR3: CASSTWTGGSYEQYF. As DNA, the CDR3 is TGTGCCAGCAGCACCTGGACAGGGGGCTCCTACGAGCAGTACTTC. Full variable domain (rest looked up from reference TRBV5-4 and TRBJ2-7): ETGVTQSPTHLIKTRGQQVTLRCSSQSGHNTVSWYQQALGQGPQFIFQYYREEENGRGNFPPRFSGLQFPNYSSELNVNALELDDSALYLCASSTWTGGSYEQYFGPGTRLTVT.

The chain links TRBV4-1 to TRBJ2-1; D is perhaps TRBD1 or TRBD2 (5 bases each). V dropped 1 base and J dropped 5 bases, with 24 bases sitting between them. The CDR3 spans 19 residues. Germline CDR1 reads MGHRA; CDR2 reads YSYEKL. CDR3 loop: CASSQGGFLGDGRNNEQFF. The CDR3 bases are TGCGCCAGCAGCCAAGGTGGGTTTCTGGGGGATGGACGGAACAATGAGCAGTTCTTC.

The rearrangement links TRBV5-1 to TRBJ2-5; possibly TRBD1 for D (5 bases). This CDR3 contains 13 residues. In germline, CDR1 is SGHRS, CDR2 YFSETQ. V lost 5 bases and J lost 5, with 13 bases in between. The CDR3 region has the DNA TGCGCCAGCAGACCTACAGGCCGTGAGACCCAGTACTTC. Translating it yields CASRPTGRETQYF. Together with reference TRBV5-1 and TRBJ2-5, the CDR3 gives the full variable domain: KAGVTQTPRYLIKTRGQQVTLSCSPISGHRSVSWYQQTPGQGLQFLFEYFSETQRNKGNFPGRFSGRQFSNSRSEMNVSTLELGDSALYLCASRPTGRETQYFGPGTRLLVL.

The rearrangement links TRBV28 to TRBJ1-1, with 8 positions matching TRBD1. The CDR3 consists of 13 residues. Germline trimming cut 6 bases from V and 3 bases from J; bases unmatched to any gene: 3. Germline CDR1 is MDHEN and CDR2 is SYDVKM. The CDR3 spells CASSPDRDTEAFF. In DNA form, the CDR3 reads TGTGCCAGCAGCCCGGACAGGGACACTGAAGCTTTCTTT.

The V call is TRBV5-1, the J call TRBJ1-2; D uncertain. CDR3 length equals 15 residues. V dropped 6 bases and J dropped 4 bases, with 19 bases sitting between them. Germline V CDR1 and CDR2: SGHRS, YFSETQ. The CDR3 DNA follows: TGCGCCAGCACCCAAGGACTTGGTGGCTCCTATGGCTACACCTTC. Residues: CASTQGLGGSYGYTF.

The genes are TRBV19 and TRBJ1-1; no reliable D call. V shed 7 bases and J shed 7 bases, with 22 bases lying between them. Germline-derived CDR1 and CDR2 are LNHDA and SQIVND (reference sequence). This CDR3 region has 15 residues. CDR3 amino acids: CASTPGVRGRIEAFF. Written as DNA, the CDR3 is TGTGCCAGTACCCCTGGAGTGCGGGGTCGGATTGAAGCTTTCTTT.

The CDR3 DNA reads as TGTGCCAGCAGTCTAGACAGTGCGGATGGCTACACCTTC. Its protein is CASSLDSADGYTF. The genes are TRBV2 and TRBJ1-2; weak D call: TRBD1 (5 bases). The germline gives CDR1 SNHLY, CDR2 FYNNEI. Trimming shortened V by 5 bases and J by 6 bases, and 13 bases separated the two germline ends. This CDR3 is 13 amino acids long.